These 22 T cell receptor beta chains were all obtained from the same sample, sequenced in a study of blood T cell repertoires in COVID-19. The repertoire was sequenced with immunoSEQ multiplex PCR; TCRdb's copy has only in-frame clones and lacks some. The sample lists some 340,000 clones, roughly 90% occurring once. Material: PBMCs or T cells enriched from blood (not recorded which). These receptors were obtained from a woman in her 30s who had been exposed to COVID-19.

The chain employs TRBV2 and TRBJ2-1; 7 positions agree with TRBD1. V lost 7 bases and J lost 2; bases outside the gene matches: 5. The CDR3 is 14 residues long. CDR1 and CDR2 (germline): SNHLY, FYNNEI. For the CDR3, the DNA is TGTGCCAGCATGAGGGGGCCCCCCTACAATGAGCAGTTCTTC. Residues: CASMRGPPYNEQFF.

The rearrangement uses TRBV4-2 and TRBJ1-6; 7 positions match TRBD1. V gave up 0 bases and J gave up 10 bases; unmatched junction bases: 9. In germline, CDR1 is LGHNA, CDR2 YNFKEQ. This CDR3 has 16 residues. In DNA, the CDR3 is TGTGCCAGCAGCCAAGATGGAAACAGGGGAGGATCACCCCTCCACTTT. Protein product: CASSQDGNRGGSPLHF.

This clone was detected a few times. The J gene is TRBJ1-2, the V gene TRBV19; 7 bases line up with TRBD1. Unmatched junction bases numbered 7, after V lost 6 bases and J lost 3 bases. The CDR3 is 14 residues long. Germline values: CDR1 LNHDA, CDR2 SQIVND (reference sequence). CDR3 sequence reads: CASSYQGTDYGYTF. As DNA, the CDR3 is TGTGCCAGTAGCTACCAAGGGACAGACTATGGCTACACCTTC.

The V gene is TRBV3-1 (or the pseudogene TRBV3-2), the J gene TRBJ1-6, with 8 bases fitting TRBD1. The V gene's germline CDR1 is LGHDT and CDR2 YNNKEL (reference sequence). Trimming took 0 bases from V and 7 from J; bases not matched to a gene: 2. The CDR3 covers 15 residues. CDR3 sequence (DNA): TGTGCCAGCAGCCAAGAAGGGACAGGCAATTCACCCCTCCACTTT. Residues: CASSQEGTGNSPLHF.

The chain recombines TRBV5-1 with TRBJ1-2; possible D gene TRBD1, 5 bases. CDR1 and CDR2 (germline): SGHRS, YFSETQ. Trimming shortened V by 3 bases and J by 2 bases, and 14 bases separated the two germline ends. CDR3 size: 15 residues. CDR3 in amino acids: CASSSGPGGNYGYTF. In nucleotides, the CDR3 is TGCGCCAGCAGCTCAGGGCCGGGTGGGAACTATGGCTACACCTTC. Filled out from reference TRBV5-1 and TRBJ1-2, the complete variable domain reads KAGVTQTPRYLIKTRGQQVTLSCSPISGHRSVSWYQQTPGQGLQFLFEYFSETQRNKGNFPGRFSGRQFSNSRSEMNVSTLELGDSALYLCASSSGPGGNYGYTFGSGTRLTVV.

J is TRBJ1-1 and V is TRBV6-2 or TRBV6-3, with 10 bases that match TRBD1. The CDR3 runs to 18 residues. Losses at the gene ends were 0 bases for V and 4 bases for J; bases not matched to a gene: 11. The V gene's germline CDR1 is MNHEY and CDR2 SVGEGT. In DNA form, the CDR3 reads TGTGCCAGCAGTTACTCGCCGGGACAGGGGATCATAAGCACTGAAGCTTTCTTT. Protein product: CASSYSPGQGIISTEAFF.

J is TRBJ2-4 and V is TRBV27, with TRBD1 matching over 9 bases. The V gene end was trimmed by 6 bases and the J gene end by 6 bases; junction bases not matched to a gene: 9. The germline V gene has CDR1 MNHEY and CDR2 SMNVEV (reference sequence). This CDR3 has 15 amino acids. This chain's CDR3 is CASRLTGGRGNIQYF. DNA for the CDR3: TGTGCCAGCAGATTGACAGGGGGAAGGGGAAACATTCAGTACTTC.

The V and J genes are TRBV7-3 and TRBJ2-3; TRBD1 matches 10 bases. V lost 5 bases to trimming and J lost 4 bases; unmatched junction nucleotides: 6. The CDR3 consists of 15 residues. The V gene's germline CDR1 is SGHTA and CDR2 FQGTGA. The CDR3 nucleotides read TGTGCCAGCAGCCCGGGACAGGGGATACCAGATACGCAGTATTTT. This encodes CASSPGQGIPDTQYF.

As DNA, the CDR3 is TGTGCCAGCAGCTCGTACAGGGCTCATTCACCCCTCCACTTT. This gives the protein CASSSYRAHSPLHF. J is TRBJ1-6 and V is TRBV5-6, with D tentatively TRBD1 (6 bases). The ends were cut back, 3 bases at V and 8 bases at J, with 12 bases in the middle. Germline CDR1 reads SGHDT; CDR2 reads YYEEEE. This CDR3 is 14 amino acids long.

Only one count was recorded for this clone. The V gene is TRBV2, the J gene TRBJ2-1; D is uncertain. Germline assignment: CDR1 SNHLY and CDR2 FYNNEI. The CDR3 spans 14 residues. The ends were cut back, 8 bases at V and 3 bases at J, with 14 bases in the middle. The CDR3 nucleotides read TGTGCCAGCTACGGTGGGCGTCACTACAATGAGCAGTTCTTC. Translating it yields CASYGGRHYNEQFF. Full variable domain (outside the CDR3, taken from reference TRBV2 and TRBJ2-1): EPEVTQTPSHQVTQMGQEVILRCVPISNHLYFYWYRQILGQKVEFLVSFYNNEISEKSEIFDDQFSVERPDGSNFTLKIRSTKLEDSAMYFCASYGGRHYNEQFFGPGTRLTVL.

The DNA for the CDR3 is TGTGCCAGCAGCTTAGGAGTCAGGGGGCTCGTCCATGAGCAGTTCTTC. As protein: CASSLGVRGLVHEQFF. The chain links TRBV7-9 to TRBJ2-1, with 8 nucleotides matching TRBD1. Losses at the gene ends were 1 base for V and 8 bases for J; bases not matched to a gene: 10. The CDR3 totals 16 residues. Germline-derived CDR1 and CDR2 are SEHNR and FQNEAQ (reference sequence).

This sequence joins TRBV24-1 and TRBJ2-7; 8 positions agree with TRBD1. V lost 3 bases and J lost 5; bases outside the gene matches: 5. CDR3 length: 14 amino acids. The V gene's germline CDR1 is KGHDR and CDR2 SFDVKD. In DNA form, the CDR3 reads TGTGCCACCAGTGATCCCGGACAGGGAGACGAGCAGTACTTC. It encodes CATSDPGQGDEQYF.

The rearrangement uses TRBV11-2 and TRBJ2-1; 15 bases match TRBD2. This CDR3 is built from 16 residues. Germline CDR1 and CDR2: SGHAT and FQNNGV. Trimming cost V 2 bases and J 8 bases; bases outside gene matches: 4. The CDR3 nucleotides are TGTGCCAGCAGCTTACGGACTAGCGGGGGGGCCTATGAGCAGTTCTTC. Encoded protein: CASSLRTSGGAYEQFF.

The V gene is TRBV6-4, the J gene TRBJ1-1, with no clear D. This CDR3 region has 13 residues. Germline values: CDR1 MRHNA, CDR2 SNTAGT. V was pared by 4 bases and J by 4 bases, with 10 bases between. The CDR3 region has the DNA TGTGCCAGCAGTGTTGGTAGCGGCACTGAAGCTTTCTTT. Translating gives CASSVGSGTEAFF.

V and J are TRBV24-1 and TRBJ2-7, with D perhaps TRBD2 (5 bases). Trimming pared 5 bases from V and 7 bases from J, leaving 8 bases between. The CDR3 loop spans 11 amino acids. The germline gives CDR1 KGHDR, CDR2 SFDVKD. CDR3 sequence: CATSASGEQYF. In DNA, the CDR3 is TGTGCCACCAGTGCATCGGGGGAGCAGTACTTC.

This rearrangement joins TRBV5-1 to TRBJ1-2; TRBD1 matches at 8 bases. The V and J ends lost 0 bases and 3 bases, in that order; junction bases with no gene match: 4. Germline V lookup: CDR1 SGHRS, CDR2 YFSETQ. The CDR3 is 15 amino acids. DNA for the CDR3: TGCGCCAGCAGCTTGGGGGCAGGGGGCGACTATGGCTACACCTTC. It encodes CASSLGAGGDYGYTF. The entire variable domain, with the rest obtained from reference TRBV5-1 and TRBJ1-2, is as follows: KAGVTQTPRYLIKTRGQQVTLSCSPISGHRSVSWYQQTPGQGLQFLFEYFSETQRNKGNFPGRFSGRQFSNSRSEMNVSTLELGDSALYLCASSLGAGGDYGYTFGSGTRLTVV.

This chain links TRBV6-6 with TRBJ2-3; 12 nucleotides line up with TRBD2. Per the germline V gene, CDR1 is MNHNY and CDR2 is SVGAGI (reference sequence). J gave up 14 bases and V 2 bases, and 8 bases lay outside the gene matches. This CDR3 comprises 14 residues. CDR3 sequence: CASSYTASGGDGYF. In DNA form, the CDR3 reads TGTGCCAGCAGTTACACGGCTAGCGGGGGGGACGGGTATTTT.

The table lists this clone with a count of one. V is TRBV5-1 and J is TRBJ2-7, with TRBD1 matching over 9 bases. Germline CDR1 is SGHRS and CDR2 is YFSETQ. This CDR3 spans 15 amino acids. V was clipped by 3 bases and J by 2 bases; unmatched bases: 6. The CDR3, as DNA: TGCGCCAGCAGCTCGGGACAGGGACGAACCTACGAGCAGTACTTC. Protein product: CASSSGQGRTYEQYF.

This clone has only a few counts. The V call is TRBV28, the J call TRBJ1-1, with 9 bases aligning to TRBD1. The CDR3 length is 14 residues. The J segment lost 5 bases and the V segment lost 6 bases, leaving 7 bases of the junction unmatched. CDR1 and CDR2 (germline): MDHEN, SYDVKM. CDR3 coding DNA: TGTGCCAGCAGCGAACAGGGGGCTATTACTGAAGCTTTCTTT. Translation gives CASSEQGAITEAFF. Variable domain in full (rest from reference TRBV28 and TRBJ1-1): DVKVTQSSRYLVKRTGEKVFLECVQDMDHENMFWYRQDPGLGLRLIYFSYDVKMKEKGDIPEGYSVSREKKERFSLILESASTNQTSMYLCASSEQGAITEAFFGQGTRLTVV.

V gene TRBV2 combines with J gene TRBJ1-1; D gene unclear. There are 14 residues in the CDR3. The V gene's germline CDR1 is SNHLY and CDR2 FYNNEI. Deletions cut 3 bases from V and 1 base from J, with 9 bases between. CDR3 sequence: CASSDRSTNTEAFF. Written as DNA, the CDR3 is TGTGCCAGCAGTGATCGGTCTACGAACACTGAAGCTTTCTTT.

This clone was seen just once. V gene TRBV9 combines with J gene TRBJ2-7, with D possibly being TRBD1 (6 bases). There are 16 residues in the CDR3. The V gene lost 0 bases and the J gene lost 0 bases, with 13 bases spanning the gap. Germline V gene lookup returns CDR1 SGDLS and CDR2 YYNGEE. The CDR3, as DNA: TGTGCCAGCAGCGTAGCCCGACAGGCGAGCTCCTACGAGCAGTACTTC. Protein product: CASSVARQASSYEQYF.

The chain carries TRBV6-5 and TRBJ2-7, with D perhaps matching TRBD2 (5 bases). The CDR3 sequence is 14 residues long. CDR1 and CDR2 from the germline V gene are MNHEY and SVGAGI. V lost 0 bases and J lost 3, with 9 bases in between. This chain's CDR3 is CASSYSPGIYEQYF. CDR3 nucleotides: TGTGCCAGCAGTTACTCCCCGGGGATCTACGAGCAGTACTTC.